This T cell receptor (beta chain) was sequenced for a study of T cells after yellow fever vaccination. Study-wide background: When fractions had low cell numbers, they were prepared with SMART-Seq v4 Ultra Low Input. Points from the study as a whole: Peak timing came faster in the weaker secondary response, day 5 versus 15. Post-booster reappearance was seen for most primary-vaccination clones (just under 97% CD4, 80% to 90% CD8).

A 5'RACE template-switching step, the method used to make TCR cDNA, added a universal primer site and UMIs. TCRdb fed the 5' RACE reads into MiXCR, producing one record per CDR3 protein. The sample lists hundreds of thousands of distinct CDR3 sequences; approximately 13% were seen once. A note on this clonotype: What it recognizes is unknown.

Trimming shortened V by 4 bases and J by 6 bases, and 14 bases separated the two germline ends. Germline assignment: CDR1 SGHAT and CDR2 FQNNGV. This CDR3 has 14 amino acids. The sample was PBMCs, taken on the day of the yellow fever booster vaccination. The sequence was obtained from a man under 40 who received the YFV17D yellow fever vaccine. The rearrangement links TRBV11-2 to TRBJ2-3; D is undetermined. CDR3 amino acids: CASSSRGVVDTQYF. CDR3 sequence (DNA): TGTGCCAGCAGCTCCCGTGGGGTGGTGGATACGCAGTATTTT.